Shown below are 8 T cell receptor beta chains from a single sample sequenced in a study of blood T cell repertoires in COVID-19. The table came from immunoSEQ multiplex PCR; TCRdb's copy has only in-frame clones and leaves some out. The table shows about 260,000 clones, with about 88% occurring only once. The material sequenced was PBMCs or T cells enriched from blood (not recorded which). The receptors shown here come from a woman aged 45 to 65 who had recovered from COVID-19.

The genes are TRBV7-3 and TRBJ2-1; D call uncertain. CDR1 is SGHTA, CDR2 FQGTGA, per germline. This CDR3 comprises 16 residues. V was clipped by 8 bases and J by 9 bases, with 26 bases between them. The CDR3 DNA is TGTGCCAGCCGTCACGGCCCATCGGGTGGAGAAGGTGAGCAGTTCTTC. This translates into CASRHGPSGGEGEQFF.

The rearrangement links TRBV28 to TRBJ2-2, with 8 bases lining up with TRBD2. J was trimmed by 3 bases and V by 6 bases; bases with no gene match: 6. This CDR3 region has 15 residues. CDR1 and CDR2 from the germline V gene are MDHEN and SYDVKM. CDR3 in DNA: TGTGCCAGCAGAGCCGGGGGGGTAGACACCGGGGAGCTGTTTTTT. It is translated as CASRAGGVDTGELFF.

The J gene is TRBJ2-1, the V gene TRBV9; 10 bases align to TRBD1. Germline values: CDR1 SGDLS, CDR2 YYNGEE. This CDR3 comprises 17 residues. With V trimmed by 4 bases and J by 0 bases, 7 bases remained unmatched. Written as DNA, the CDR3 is TGTGCCAGCAGCCAACGACAGGGGGCCCCCTCCTACAATGAGCAGTTCTTC. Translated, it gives CASSQRQGAPSYNEQFF.

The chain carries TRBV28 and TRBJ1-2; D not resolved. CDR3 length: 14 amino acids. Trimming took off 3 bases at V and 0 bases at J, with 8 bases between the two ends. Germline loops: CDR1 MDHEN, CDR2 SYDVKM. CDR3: CASSLASANYGYTF. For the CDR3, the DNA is TGTGCCAGCAGTTTGGCCAGCGCTAACTATGGCTACACCTTC.

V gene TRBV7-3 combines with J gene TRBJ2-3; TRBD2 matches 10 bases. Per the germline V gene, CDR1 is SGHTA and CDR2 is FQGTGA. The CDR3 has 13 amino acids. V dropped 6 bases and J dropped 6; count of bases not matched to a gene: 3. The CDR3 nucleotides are TGTGCCAGCAGTTTGACTAGCGGGGATACGCAGTATTTT. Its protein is CASSLTSGDTQYF.

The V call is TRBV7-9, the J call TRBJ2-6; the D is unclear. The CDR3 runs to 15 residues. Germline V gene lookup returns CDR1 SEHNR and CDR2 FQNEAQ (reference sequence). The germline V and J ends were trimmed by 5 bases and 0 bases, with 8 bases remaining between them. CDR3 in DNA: TGTGCCAGCAGCCTCAGCGACTCTGGGGCCAACGTCCTGACTTTC. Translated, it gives CASSLSDSGANVLTF.

CDR3 amino acids: CASSANVQANYGYTF. For the CDR3, the DNA is TGTGCCAGCAGCGCAAACGTACAGGCTAACTATGGCTACACCTTC. The J gene is TRBJ1-2, the V gene TRBV21-1; the D call TRBD1 from the table was never checked on the DNA. TRBV21-1 is a pseudogene. The CDR3 has 15 amino acids.

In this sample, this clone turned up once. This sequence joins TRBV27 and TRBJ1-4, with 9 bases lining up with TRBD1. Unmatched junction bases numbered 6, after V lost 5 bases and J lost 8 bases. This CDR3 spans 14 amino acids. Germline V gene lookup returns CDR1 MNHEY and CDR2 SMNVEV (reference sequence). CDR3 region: CASSPGTGWEKLFF. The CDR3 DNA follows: TGTGCCAGCAGTCCTGGGACAGGGTGGGAAAAACTGTTTTTT.